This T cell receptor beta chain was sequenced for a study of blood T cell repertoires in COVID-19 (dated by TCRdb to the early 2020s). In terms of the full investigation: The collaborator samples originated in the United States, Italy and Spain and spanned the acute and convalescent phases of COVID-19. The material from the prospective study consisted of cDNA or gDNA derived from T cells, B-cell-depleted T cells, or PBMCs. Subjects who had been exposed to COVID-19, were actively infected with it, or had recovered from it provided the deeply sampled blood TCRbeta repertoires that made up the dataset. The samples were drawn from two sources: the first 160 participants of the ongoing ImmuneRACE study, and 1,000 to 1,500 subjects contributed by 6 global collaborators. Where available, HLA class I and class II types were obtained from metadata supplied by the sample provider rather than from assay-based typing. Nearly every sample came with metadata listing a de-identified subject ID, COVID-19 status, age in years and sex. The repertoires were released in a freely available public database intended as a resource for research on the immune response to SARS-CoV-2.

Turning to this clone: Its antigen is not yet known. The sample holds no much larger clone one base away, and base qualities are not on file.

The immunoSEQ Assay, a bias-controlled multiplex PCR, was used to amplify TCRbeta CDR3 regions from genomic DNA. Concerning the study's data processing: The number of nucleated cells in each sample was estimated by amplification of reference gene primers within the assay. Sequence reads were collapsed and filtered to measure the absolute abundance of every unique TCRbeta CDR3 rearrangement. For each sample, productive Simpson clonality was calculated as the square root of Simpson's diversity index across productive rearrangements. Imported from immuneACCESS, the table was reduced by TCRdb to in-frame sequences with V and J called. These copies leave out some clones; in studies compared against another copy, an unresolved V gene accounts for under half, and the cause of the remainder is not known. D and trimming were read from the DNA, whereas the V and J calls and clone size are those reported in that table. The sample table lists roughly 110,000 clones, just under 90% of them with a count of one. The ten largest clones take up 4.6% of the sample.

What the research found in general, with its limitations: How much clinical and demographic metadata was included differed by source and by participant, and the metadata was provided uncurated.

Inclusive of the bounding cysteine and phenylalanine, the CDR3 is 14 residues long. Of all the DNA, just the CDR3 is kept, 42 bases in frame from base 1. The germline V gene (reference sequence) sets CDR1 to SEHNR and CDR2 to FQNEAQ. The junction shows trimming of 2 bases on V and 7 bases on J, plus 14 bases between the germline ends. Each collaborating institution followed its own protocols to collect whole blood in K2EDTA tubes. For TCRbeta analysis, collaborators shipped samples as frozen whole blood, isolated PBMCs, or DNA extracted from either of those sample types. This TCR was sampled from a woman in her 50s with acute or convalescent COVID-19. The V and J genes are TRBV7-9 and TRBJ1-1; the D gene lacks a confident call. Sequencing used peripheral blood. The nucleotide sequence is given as TGTGCCAGCAGCTTAATTGAGGCCAGAAGTGAAGCTTTCTTT. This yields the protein CASSLIEARSEAFF.